This T cell receptor beta chain was profiled in a study of T-cell reconstitution after alpha-beta-depleted transplantation in children. This CDR3 comprises 17 residues. Germline values: CDR1 SGHVS, CDR2 FQNEAQ. V lost 0 bases and J 1 base, leaving 15 bases between the germline ends. Researchers prepared the TCRbeta library using unique molecular identifiers, the study reports. TCRdb reanalysed the PCR reads using MiXCR and keeps one entry per CDR3 protein. The sample has fewer than 550,000 distinct CDR3 sequences; 9.5% to 12% are singletons. The sequenced sample was PBMCs, mostly from graft donor cells, obtained 180 days after TCRalphabeta/CD19-depleted stem cell transplant. This TCR came from a female patient under 10 years old who had a stem cell transplant for aplastic anemia, so the T cells may come from the graft donor. The chain recombines TRBV7-8 with TRBJ1-1; weak D call: TRBD1 (5 bases). The CDR3 DNA reads as TGTGCCAGCAGCTTAGCGCGGGGGGGGTACTCGAACACTGAAGCTTTCTTT. The encoded protein is CASSLARGGYSNTEAFF.